The 6 T cell receptor beta chains listed next were all sequenced from one sample in a study of T cell repertoires in aging, cancer and after chemotherapy. Multiplex touch-down PCR with TRB-A/B primers amplified rearranged V-D-J TRB sequences. TCRdb used MiXCR to reprocess the multiplex PCR reads, holding one entry per CDR3 protein. The data hold some 3,500 distinct CDR3 sequences, with about 29% observed a single time. TCR beta rearrangements were amplified from peripheral blood genomic DNA. Sequencing input: blood. Receptors were obtained from a human donor with a solid tumor.

On this clonotype itself: At one of its ends the junction is not consistent with the germline gene, which may arise from a read error. The chain links TRBV5-6 to TRBJ2-3, with TRBD2 identical over 7 bases. CDR1 is SGHDT and CDR2 is YYEEEE in the germline V gene. The CDR3 has 16 amino acids. The DNA for the CDR3 is TGCGCCAGCAGCTTGGCAGGAACTAGCGTTACAGATACGCAGTATTTT. Translation gives CASSLAGTSVTDTQYF.

The chain has TRBV19 and TRBJ1-3, with D perhaps TRBD1 (5 bases). The CDR3 extends over 16 amino acids. V was cut by 4 bases and J by 0 bases, with 13 bases left in between. Germline CDR1 reads LNHDA; CDR2 reads SQIVND (reference sequence). The DNA of the CDR3 is TGTGCCAGTAGTAACCGGGACGGCGACTCTGGAAACACCATATATTTT. Encoded protein: CASSNRDGDSGNTIYF.

This clonotype has a handful of counts. V gene TRBV18 combines with J gene TRBJ1-1; D may be TRBD1 (6 bases). CDR1 and CDR2 from the germline V gene are KGHSH and LQKENI. This CDR3 contains 14 residues. V was cut by 6 bases and J by 3 bases, with 14 bases left in between. The CDR3 bases are TGTGCCAGCTCGATGGACAGTTTCTACACTGAAGCTTTCTTT. This gives the protein CASSMDSFYTEAFF.

V and J are TRBV12-3 or TRBV12-4 and TRBJ1-3, with D maybe TRBD1 (6 bases). The CDR3 runs to 16 residues. V lost 3 bases to trimming and J lost 4 bases, with 16 bases between them. The CDR3 is CASSFPGVPLGNTIYF. As DNA, the CDR3 is TGTGCCAGCAGTTTCCCAGGGGTACCCCTCGGAAACACCATATATTTT.

This chain joins TRBV7-9 and TRBJ2-3, with 7 bases aligning to TRBD2. J was trimmed by 4 bases and V by 5 bases; bases with no gene match: 6. Germline V lookup: CDR1 SEHNR, CDR2 FQNEAQ (reference sequence). This CDR3 is 14 amino acids long. CDR3 DNA: TGTGCCAGCAGCCCGGGGGGAGGGTCAGATACGCAGTATTTT. Protein sequence: CASSPGGGSDTQYF.

The gene calls are TRBV6-1 and TRBJ1-4; D gene ambiguous. The CDR3 runs to 13 residues. The ends were cut back, 3 bases at V and 11 bases at J, with 13 bases in the middle. Germline V gene data show CDR1 as MNHNS and CDR2 as SASEGT. The CDR3 DNA reads TGTGCCAGCAGTGAGGAGGGATTGGGGAAACTGTTTTTT. Translated, it gives CASSEEGLGKLFF.